The 26 T cell receptor beta chains below were found in one sample sequenced in a study of control samples from healthy donors and cancer patients. The repertoire was sequenced with immunoSEQ multiplex PCR; TCRdb's copy has only in-frame clones and lacks some. The table lists 150,000 to 200,000 clones, 90% to 95% of them singletons. Sequencing was performed on blood. The receptors derive from a woman under 30 in good health.

The chain recombines TRBV7-2 with TRBJ1-2; D unresolved. Germline V gives CDR1 SGHTA, CDR2 FQGNSA. V lost 5 bases and J lost 2, with 3 bases in between. This CDR3 comprises 11 residues. CDR3 DNA: TGTGCCAGCAGCGCAAACTATGGCTACACCTTC. Its translation is CASSANYGYTF.

This chain joins TRBV24-1 and TRBJ2-1, with 11 bases identical to TRBD2. J gave up 4 bases and V 3 bases, and 4 bases lay outside the gene matches. Per germline, CDR1 KGHDR and CDR2 SFDVKD. The CDR3 has 16 residues. The DNA of the CDR3 is TGTGCCACCAGTGATCCCGGGACTAGCGGATACAATGAGCAGTTCTTC. It codes for CATSDPGTSGYNEQFF.

The sample holds one count of this clone. This chain uses TRBV6-2 or TRBV6-3 with TRBJ2-2; D is uncertain. Germline CDR1 is MNHEY and CDR2 is SVGEGT. The CDR3 totals 15 residues. The V gene lost 3 bases and the J gene lost 6 bases, with 14 bases spanning the gap. The DNA for the CDR3 is TGTGCCAGCAGTTATTTCGCCCCAAGGTCCGGGGAGCTGTTTTTT. Translating gives CASSYFAPRSGELFF.

The rearrangement uses TRBV5-1 and TRBJ2-5; TRBD1 or TRBD2 may be the D gene (5 bases each). In germline, CDR1 is SGHRS, CDR2 YFSETQ. There are 15 residues in the CDR3. V was shortened by 4 bases and J by 5 bases, with 18 bases between the two germline ends. CDR3 protein: CASSPSSSRGETQYF. CDR3 sequence (DNA): TGCGCCAGCAGCCCGTCTTCATCGAGGGGTGAGACCCAGTACTTC.

The chain has TRBV5-1 and TRBJ1-2; no clear D gene. V was clipped by 1 base and J by 0 bases, with 10 bases between them. Germline CDR1 reads SGHRS; CDR2 reads YFSETQ. The CDR3 contains 15 residues. The CDR3 reads CASSLYPGTNYGYTF. In DNA, the CDR3 is TGCGCCAGCAGCTTGTATCCGGGAACTAACTATGGCTACACCTTC.

The chain is built from TRBV5-1 and TRBJ2-3, with 8 bases matching TRBD1. CDR3 size: 14 residues. The germline V gene encodes CDR1 SGHRS and CDR2 YFSETQ. V dropped 2 bases and J dropped 5; count of bases not matched to a gene: 4. This CDR3 is CASSFSQGVDTQYF. CDR3 in DNA: TGCGCCAGCAGCTTTTCACAGGGGGTAGATACGCAGTATTTT.

The V gene is TRBV19, the J gene TRBJ1-3; D is undetermined. Trimming stripped 4 bases from V and 2 bases from J, with 0 bases between. Germline assignment: CDR1 LNHDA and CDR2 SQIVND (reference sequence). The CDR3 is made up of 11 amino acids. Here the CDR3 reads CASSTGNTIYF. The CDR3 region has the DNA TGTGCCAGTAGTACTGGAAACACCATATATTTT.

The chain carries TRBV10-3 and TRBJ2-2; D ambiguous. Trimming shortened V by 1 base and J by 7 bases, and 13 bases separated the two germline ends. CDR1 and CDR2 from the germline V gene are ENHRY and SYGVKD. CDR3 length equals 15 residues. The CDR3 loop reads CAISEFETPSGELFF. For the CDR3, the DNA is TGTGCCATCAGTGAGTTTGAGACCCCAAGCGGGGAGCTGTTTTTT.

The chain employs TRBV6-1 and TRBJ1-3; the D is unclear. The CDR3 covers 15 residues. The germline CDR1 and CDR2 sequences are MNHNS and SASEGT. Trimming pared 2 bases from V and 4 bases from J, leaving 12 bases between. CDR3 DNA sequence: TGTGCCAGCAGTGAACTCTGGGTAGGAGGAAACACCATATATTTT. It encodes CASSELWVGGNTIYF.

Here the CDR3 reads CATSPDRQGGSPLHF. The CDR3 coding sequence is TGTGCCACCAGCCCGGACCGACAGGGGGGTTCACCCCTCCACTTT. This chain connects TRBV15 to TRBJ1-6, with 9 nucleotides matching TRBD1. The CDR3 spans 15 residues. After removal of 5 bases from V and 9 bases from J, the junction contained 8 bases not matched to a gene. The germline gives CDR1 LNHNV, CDR2 YYDKDF (reference sequence).

The CDR3: CASGQGTIGELFF. The CDR3 coding sequence is TGTGCCAGCGGACAGGGGACCATCGGGGAGCTGTTTTTT. The chain links TRBV28 to TRBJ2-2, with 9 bases lining up with TRBD1. V shed 8 bases, J shed 7 bases, and the junction held 5 bases outside the gene matches. CDR3 length: 13 amino acids. In germline, CDR1 is MDHEN, CDR2 SYDVKM.

This chain links TRBV5-1 with TRBJ1-5; 9 nucleotides agree with TRBD1. This CDR3 region has 15 residues. J gave up 6 bases and V 2 bases, and 6 bases lay outside the gene matches. From germline, CDR1 is SGHRS and CDR2 YFSETQ. CDR3 sequence reads: CASSLQGASGQPQHF. The DNA of the CDR3 is TGCGCCAGCAGCTTACAGGGGGCTAGCGGTCAGCCCCAGCATTTT.

The chain employs TRBV7-2 and TRBJ1-1, with a possible D match to TRBD1 (5 bases). V shed 5 bases and J shed 5 bases, with 12 bases lying between them. CDR1 and CDR2 (germline): SGHTA, FQGNSA. The CDR3 sequence is 13 residues long. This CDR3 is CASSPRVSTEAFF. CDR3 coding DNA: TGTGCCAGCAGCCCCAGGGTTTCAACTGAAGCTTTCTTT.

The V call is TRBV5-1, the J call TRBJ1-4; weak D call: TRBD1 (5 bases). Germline V CDR1 and CDR2: SGHRS, YFSETQ. Trimming left V 4 bases short and J 8 bases short, with 15 bases between. This CDR3 spans 14 amino acids. CDR3 loop: CASSGDGNGEKLFF. CDR3 nucleotides: TGCGCCAGCAGCGGGGACGGCAACGGCGAAAAACTGTTTTTT. Together with reference TRBV5-1 and TRBJ1-4, the CDR3 gives the full variable domain: KAGVTQTPRYLIKTRGQQVTLSCSPISGHRSVSWYQQTPGQGLQFLFEYFSETQRNKGNFPGRFSGRQFSNSRSEMNVSTLELGDSALYLCASSGDGNGEKLFFGSGTQLSVL.

The rearrangement joins TRBV2 to TRBJ2-7; perhaps D is TRBD1 or TRBD2 (5 bases each). The CDR3 is 12 residues long. V lost 8 bases and J lost 2, with 10 bases in between. CDR1 is SNHLY and CDR2 is FYNNEI in the germline V gene. CDR3 residues: CASREGTYEQYF. DNA of the CDR3: TGTGCCAGCCGAGAGGGGACCTACGAGCAGTACTTC.

This clone was seen only once. This rearrangement joins TRBV28 to TRBJ1-6, with D perhaps matching TRBD1 (6 bases). The V gene's germline CDR1 is MDHEN and CDR2 SYDVKM. The CDR3 extends over 16 amino acids. Trimming removed 7 bases from V and 7 bases from J, with 20 bases in between. In DNA form, the CDR3 reads TGTGCCAGCAAGAGGGGGGGGGCGCATGGAAATTCACCCCTCCACTTT. It is translated as CASKRGGAHGNSPLHF.

The chain uses TRBV15 and TRBJ1-2; 7 bases align to TRBD1. Germline V lookup: CDR1 LNHNV, CDR2 YYDKDF (reference sequence). V trimming: 0 bases; J trimming: 0 bases; junction bases outside the gene matches: 7. The CDR3 has 17 amino acids. The CDR3 is CATSRDNTGTANYGYTF. The CDR3 DNA follows: TGTGCCACCAGCAGAGATAATACCGGGACAGCTAACTATGGCTACACCTTC.

The chain carries TRBV2 and TRBJ2-5, with 11 bases lining up with TRBD2. There are 15 residues in the CDR3. CDR1 is SNHLY, CDR2 FYNNEI, per germline. The V and J ends lost 4 bases and 1 base, in that order; junction bases with no gene match: 2. CDR3 residues: CASSGGTSGQETQYF. The DNA of the CDR3 is TGTGCCAGCAGTGGAGGGACTAGCGGCCAAGAGACCCAGTACTTC. The full variable domain, in which reference TRBV2 and TRBJ2-5 provide the parts outside the CDR3, is EPEVTQTPSHQVTQMGQEVILRCVPISNHLYFYWYRQILGQKVEFLVSFYNNEISEKSEIFDDQFSVERPDGSNFTLKIRSTKLEDSAMYFCASSGGTSGQETQYFGPGTRLLVL.

J is TRBJ1-2 and V is TRBV5-6; 8 positions agree with TRBD1. This CDR3 spans 13 amino acids. Per the germline V gene, CDR1 is SGHDT and CDR2 is YYEEEE. Trimming at V came to 3 bases and at J to 8 bases, leaving 6 bases not matched to a gene. CDR3 protein: CASSSGQGFGYTF. The CDR3 nucleotides read TGTGCCAGCAGCTCCGGACAGGGCTTCGGCTACACCTTC.

The chain couples TRBV6-6 to TRBJ1-1, with TRBD1 matching over 7 bases. V lost 2 bases, J lost 4 bases, and 7 bases stayed unmatched. The CDR3 extends over 15 amino acids. Germline CDR1 reads MNHNY; CDR2 reads SVGAGI (reference sequence). The CDR3 loop reads CASSYEVGTATEAFF. In nucleotides, the CDR3 is TGTGCCAGCAGTTACGAGGTCGGGACAGCCACTGAAGCTTTCTTT.

This chain uses TRBV19 with TRBJ1-2, with 9 nucleotides matching TRBD1. The CDR3 is made up of 14 amino acids. CDR1 is LNHDA, CDR2 SQIVND, per germline (reference sequence). With V trimmed by 7 bases and J by 8 bases, 11 bases remained unmatched. CDR3 region: CASNMGQGREGYTF. The DNA of the CDR3 is TGTGCCAGTAATATGGGACAGGGAAGGGAAGGCTACACCTTC.

The genes are TRBV12-3 or TRBV12-4 and TRBJ1-4; TRBD1 matches at 7 bases. The CDR3 consists of 12 residues. Germline trimming cut 6 bases from V and 7 bases from J; bases unmatched to any gene: 2. CDR3 DNA sequence: TGTGCCAGCAGGGGGGACAGTGAAAAACTGTTTTTT. This encodes CASRGDSEKLFF.

The chain couples TRBV6-2 or TRBV6-3 to TRBJ2-7; D ambiguous. Trimming took off 4 bases at V and 9 bases at J, with 13 bases between the two ends. This CDR3 has 12 residues. Germline CDR1 reads MNHEY; CDR2 reads SVGEGT. CDR3 nucleotides: TGTGCCAGCAGTTCCCTGTTCTGGGGGCAGTACTTC. This codes for CASSSLFWGQYF.

The V gene is TRBV4-1, the J gene TRBJ1-5; no firm D call. The CDR3 has 15 residues. V lost 0 bases, J lost 3 bases, and 9 bases lay in between. The germline CDR1 and CDR2 sequences are MGHRA and YSYEKL. CDR3 sequence: CASSQDNRNNQPQHF. The DNA of the CDR3 is TGCGCCAGCAGCCAAGATAATCGGAACAATCAGCCCCAGCATTTT.

The V gene is TRBV11-1, the J gene TRBJ2-3, with D possibly being TRBD2 (5 bases). Between the trimmed V and J ends, which lost 3 bases and 1 base, there was a span of 8 bases. The germline CDR1 and CDR2 sequences are SGHAT and FQDESV (reference sequence). This CDR3 region has 14 residues. For the CDR3, the DNA is TGTGCCAGCAGCTTCATGAGGGGCACAGATACGCAGTATTTT. It codes for CASSFMRGTDTQYF.

About this clone: This sample includes further DNA sequences coding for the same CDR3. The chain carries TRBV6-2 or TRBV6-3 and TRBJ1-5; no definite D call. Deletions cut 3 bases from V and 1 base from J, with 10 bases between. The CDR3 totals 15 residues. Germline-derived CDR1 and CDR2 are MNHEY and SVGEGT. CDR3 bases: TGTGCCAGCAGTTATGGTCGACTGAGCAATCAGCCCCAGCATTTT. Its translation is CASSYGRLSNQPQHF.